A selection of T cell receptor beta chains follows, all from one sample in a study of metastatic and nonmetastatic thyroid tumors. MiXCR re-clonotyped the PCR reads for TCRdb. The sample has about 69,000 clones; 11% to 15% are singletons. The sequenced material came from blood. Every receptor here comes from a male donor with papillary thyroid cancer or a benign thyroid nodule (not recorded which). Some clones in this sample may be carry-over from other donors' samples. Each CDR3 is given with its conserved first and last residue. A D gene is named only where the DNA matches it firmly. Rows give clone size only sometimes, using once, few, many, or a class for an expanded clone.

- | TRBJ2-1 | TRBV7-2 | - | TGTGCCAGCAGCGGTGGACTATCTGGATATGAGCAGTTCTTC | CASSGGLSGYEQFF
- | TRBJ2-7 | TRBV27 | TRBD1 | TGTGCCAGCAGTTCGCAGGGGACAGGGCCCTACGAGAAGTACTTC | CASSSQGTGPYEKYF
many | TRBJ2-1 | TRBV3-1 | TRBD2 | TGTGCCAGCAGCCGCCTAGCGGGAGGGTCCTACAATGAGCAGTTCTTC | CASSRLAGGSYNEQFF
- | TRBJ2-3 | TRBV6-8 | - | TGTGCCAGCAGTTACCTTAGGCTACTTCTAGCTTGGTTAGATACGCAGTATTTT | CASSYLRLLLAWLDTQYF
few | TRBJ2-7 | TRBV6-4 | - | TGTGCCAGCAGTGAAGACTTTACCCAAAGTCAGTACGAGCAGTACTTC | CASSEDFTQSQYEQYF
- | TRBJ2-6 | TRBV11-2 | - | TGTGCCAGCAGCTCCCTCGGTAACTCTGGGGCCAACGTACTGACTTTC | CASSSLGNSGANVLTF
many | TRBJ1-4 | TRBV4-1 | - | TGCGCCAGCAGCCAAGAGGGACGGGCTAATGAAAAACTGTTTTTT | CASSQEGRANEKLFF
many | TRBJ2-1 | TRBV20-1 | - | TGCAGTGCCCGATCCGGGTCGAGCTCCTACAATGAGCAGTTCTTC | CSARSGSSSYNEQFF
many | TRBJ2-3 | TRBV20-1 | TRBD1 | TGCAGCATCGCCCGGGACAGGCGCACAGATACGCAGTATTTT | CSIARDRRTDTQYF
- | TRBJ2-1 | TRBV20-1 | TRBD2 | TGCAGTGCTAGCGAGAGCGGGGGAAAATACAATGAGCAGTTCTTC | CSASESGGKYNEQFF
few | TRBJ1-6 | TRBV6-1 | TRBD1 | TGTGCCAGCAATACACGGACAGGGTGGTCACCCCTCCACTTT | CASNTRTGWSPLHF
many | TRBJ1-2 | TRBV29-1 | - | TGCAGCGTTGGGGTCGGGCTGGGCTATGGCTACACCTTC | CSVGVGLGYGYTF
few | TRBJ1-2 | TRBV6-5 | - | TGTGCCAGCAGTTACTCCCCCAGGGCCCCGCTGGTGGTCTGCTACACCTTC | CASSYSPRAPLVVCYTF
few | TRBJ1-1 | TRBV28 | TRBD1 | TGTGCCAGCAGTGCAGGGGGGACTGAAGCCTTCTTT | CASSAGGTEAFF
few | TRBJ2-1 | TRBV12-3/TRBV12-4 | TRBD2 | TGTGCCAGCAGTCTGATTAGCGGGAGGGACAATGAGCAGTTCTTC | CASSLISGRDNEQFF
many | TRBJ2-7 | TRBV20-1 | - | TGCAGCCCCCAGGGGGGGGAGCAGTACTTC | CSPQGGEQYF
many | TRBJ2-7 | TRBV20-1 | TRBD2 | TGCAGTGCCTTCCCGGGACTAGCGGGAGCCGAGCAGTACTTC | CSAFPGLAGAEQYF
many | TRBJ2-5 | TRBV9 | TRBD2 | TGTGCCAGCAGCACCCTATGGACTAGCGGGAGTCAGGAAGAGACCCAGTACTTC | CASSTLWTSGSQEETQYF
few | TRBJ1-3 | TRBV6-1 | - | TGTGCCAGCAGCCTGGAGAGGGCCAACACCATATATTTT | CASSLERANTIYF
many | TRBJ1-1 | TRBV11-3 | TRBD1 | TGTGCCAGCAGCTTATCGACAGGGCACACTGAAGCTTTCTTT | CASSLSTGHTEAFF
many | TRBJ1-5 | TRBV6-1 | - | TGTGCCAGCAGAGAAGGGACCTCGAATTGGGGAAGCAATCAGCCCCAGCATTTT | CASREGTSNWGSNQPQHF
- | TRBJ2-2 | TRBV7-3 | TRBD1 | TGTGTCAGCAGCCCGGGGACAGGGCCCACCGTTGAGCTGTTTTTT | CVSSPGTGPTVELFF
many | TRBJ2-5 | TRBV4-2 | TRBD2 | TGTGCCAGCAGCCAAGAGGGAGCGGGAGGAGAGACCCAGTACTTC | CASSQEGAGGETQYF
few | TRBJ1-6 | TRBV6-2/TRBV6-3 | - | TGTGCCAGCAGTTACAGGGAACTTAATTCACCCCTCCACTTT | CASSYRELNSPLHF
- | TRBJ2-1 | TRBV7-3 | TRBD1 | TGTGCCAGCAGCTTACGACAGGGGGTCAACAATGAGCAGTTCTTC | CASSLRQGVNNEQFF
few | TRBJ2-7 | TRBV27 | TRBD2 | TGTGCCAGCACTTCATGCGGGAGTTCCTACGCGCAGTACTTC | CASTSCGSSYAQYF
many | TRBJ1-2 | TRBV5-1 | - | TGCGCCAGCAGTGGCAGGGTTAACTATGGCTACACCTTC | CASSGRVNYGYTF
many | TRBJ1-2 | TRBV5-1 | - | TGCGCCAGCAGCTTTACAGCAACTAAGGACTATGGCTACACCTTC | CASSFTATKDYGYTF
many | TRBJ1-1 | TRBV19 | - | TGTGCCAGTAGTATAGGCCAGTTGAACACTGAAGCTTTCTTT | CASSIGQLNTEAFF
many | TRBJ2-7 | TRBV7-6 | TRBD1 | TGTGCCAGCAGCACCGGGACAGGGTATCGGCAGTACTTC | CASSTGTGYRQYF
many | TRBJ2-1 | TRBV7-3 | TRBD1 | TGTGCCAGCAGCCCTCAGGGGGCTAGTGAGCAGTTCTTC | CASSPQGASEQFF
many | TRBJ1-5 | TRBV20-1 | TRBD1 | TGCAGTGCTAGTCCCGGGACAGTGAGCAATCAGCCCCAGCATTTT | CSASPGTVSNQPQHF
many | TRBJ2-1 | TRBV29-1 | TRBD1 | TGCAGCGTTGGACAGGGTCCCTACAATGAGCAGTTCTTC | CSVGQGPYNEQFF
many | TRBJ1-6 | TRBV2 | - | TGTGCCAGCAGTTGGGATAGGAGTTGGATTAATTCACCCCTCCACTTT | CASSWDRSWINSPLHF
many | TRBJ2-3 | TRBV6-9 | TRBD1 | TGTGCCAGCAGACTACGGATAACAGGGGGCGTGGGTGCCGGCACAGATACGCAGTATTTT | CASRLRITGGVGAGTDTQYF
many | TRBJ2-6 | TRBV12-3/TRBV12-4 | - | TGTGCCAGCAGTTTATTTGGCGGTGGGGCCAACGTCCTGACTTTC | CASSLFGGGANVLTF
many | TRBJ2-5 | TRBV5-1 | - | TGCGCCAGCAGACAACGGGGGCCCGTAGCTCAAGAGACCCAGTACTTC | CASRQRGPVAQETQYF
- | TRBJ2-1 | TRBV7-6 | TRBD2 | TGTGCCATCATTCCCGGACTAGCGAATGAGCAGTTCTTC | CAIIPGLANEQFF
many | TRBJ2-6 | TRBV30 | - | TGTGCCTGGAGTAGCCCACAGGGTGGTGGGGCCAACGTCCTGACTTTC | CAWSSPQGGGANVLTF
few | TRBJ1-1 | TRBV6-1 | - | TGTGCCAGCAGAGTCCACAGTGTGCAGGGCACTGAAGCTTTCTTT | CASRVHSVQGTEAFF
many | TRBJ2-1 | TRBV5-5 | - | TGTGCCAGCAGCTTGGAATACAATGAGCAGTTCTTC | CASSLEYNEQFF
many | TRBJ2-1 | TRBV4-1 | TRBD2 | TGCGCCAGCAGCCTCCCCGAACGGGAGGGGAATGAGCAGTTCTTC | CASSLPEREGNEQFF
- | TRBJ2-3 | TRBV20-1 | - | TGCAGGGCGGGACGCAGAACAGATACGAAGTATTTT | CRAGRRTDTKYF
few | TRBJ2-7 | TRBV6-2/TRBV6-3 | - | TGTGCCAGCACCCCGACTAGAATTTCCCACGAGCAGTACTTC | CASTPTRISHEQYF
many | TRBJ1-1 | TRBV5-1 | - | TGCGCCAGCAGCGGGGAAGCTGGGTATGAAGCTTTCTTT | CASSGEAGYEAFF
few | TRBJ2-7 | TRBV6-2/TRBV6-3 | TRBD1 | TGTGCCAGCAGTAAACGGACAGGAAGCTCCTACGAGCAGTACTTC | CASSKRTGSSYEQYF
many | TRBJ1-1 | TRBV6-1 | - | TGTGCCACCCCCGATAGGTCCAACGAAGCTTTCTTT | CATPDRSNEAFF
many | TRBJ1-1 | TRBV18 | - | TGTGCCAGCTCACCACAGCCTGGGGTAAACACTGAAGCTTTCTTT | CASSPQPGVNTEAFF
few | TRBJ2-7 | TRBV6-1 | - | TGTGCCAGCATCAGTAGCAGAACTTTGTACGAGCAGTACTTC | CASISSRTLYEQYF
many | TRBJ2-2 | TRBV11-2 | - | TGTGCCAGCAGCTTAGATCCAGGGATCACCGGGGAGCTGTTTTTT | CASSLDPGITGELFF
many | TRBJ2-3 | TRBV15 | TRBD2 | TGTGCCACCAGAGACGGGACTAGCGGGCCGAGCACAGATACGCAGTATTTT | CATRDGTSGPSTDTQYF
many | TRBJ2-7 | TRBV19 | - | TGTGCCAGCACAGAAACAGGGAGAGGCAGCGAGCAGTACTTC | CASTETGRGSEQYF
many | TRBJ2-1 | TRBV29-1 | - | TGCAGCGTTGGAGGGAGCTCCTACAATGAGCAGTTCTTC | CSVGGSSYNEQFF
many | TRBJ2-6 | TRBV4-3 | TRBD1 | TGCGCCAGCAGCCAATTACAGGGGCGCTCTGGGGCCAACGTCCTGACTTTC | CASSQLQGRSGANVLTF